The sequence of this TCR beta chain was determined in a study of CD8+CD57+ T cells in acquired aplastic anemia. Study-level findings and limits: The number of CD8+ CDR3 sequences shared by patients and controls was approximately 31.

CDR3 length equals 16 residues. Germline CDR1 is SGHTA and CDR2 is FQGTGA. Genomic DNA, serving as template, underwent TCR beta VDJ and CDR3 profiling. TCRdb itself ran the reads through MiXCR, one entry per CDR3 protein. The table has about 200,000 distinct CDR3 sequences, about 60% seen once; the top ten hold around 60%. About this clonotype: The target antigen is unknown.

Sequenced patients had shown CD8+CD57+ cell expansion by flow cytometry. There were no patients without severe acquired aplastic anemia. The chain is built from TRBV7-3 and TRBJ2-7; D is perhaps TRBD1 (6 bases). This TCR derives from a human donor with aplastic anemia. The sequencing input was sorted CD4+, CD8+, or CD8+CD57+ T cells (not recorded which) from PBMCs. The CDR3 DNA sequence: TGTGCTAGTGGTTTGCCGTTACAGGGTGCTGGGTACGAGCAGTACTTC. Translated: CASGLPLQGAGYEQYF.